This T cell receptor beta chain was sequenced during a study of a mutant IDH1 vaccine in newly diagnosed glioma. About the study: With temozolomide cycles, or 4-6 weeks after radiotherapy alone, vaccination was started. The treated population exhibited a male proportion of roughly 62%, a female proportion of about 38%, and a mean age of about 40 years.

Documented time point: week 5, during vaccination. What each vaccine dose contained was 300 ug of mutant IDH1 20-mer peptide, accompanied by topical imiquimod. CDR1 and CDR2 from the germline V gene are SEHNR and FQNEAQ (reference sequence). This CDR3 has 15 residues. Trimming stripped 7 bases from V and 0 bases from J, with 15 bases between. TCRdb's copy holds only in-frame clones and misses some; the assay was immunoSEQ multiplex PCR. The table shows about 38,000 clones, with 75% to 80% occurring only once. Remarks on this clone: What it recognizes is unknown.

This clonotype originated in a man aged 35-49 years with glioma. The V gene is TRBV7-9, the J gene TRBJ1-2; a possible D gene is TRBD1 (6 bases). The material was PBMCs, obtained from a glioma patient whose treatment included an IDH1 peptide vaccine. The chain's CDR3 is CASTPRTDPNYGYTF. The CDR3 DNA reads TGTGCCAGCACCCCCCGGACAGATCCTAACTATGGCTACACCTTC.